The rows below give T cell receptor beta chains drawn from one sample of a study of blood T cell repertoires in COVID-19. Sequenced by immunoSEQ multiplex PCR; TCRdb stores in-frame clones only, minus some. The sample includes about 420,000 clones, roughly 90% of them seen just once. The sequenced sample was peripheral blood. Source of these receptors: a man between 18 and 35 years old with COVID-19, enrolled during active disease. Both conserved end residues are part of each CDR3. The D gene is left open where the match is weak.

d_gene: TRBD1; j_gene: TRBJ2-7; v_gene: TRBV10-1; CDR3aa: CAWTGGLNEQYF
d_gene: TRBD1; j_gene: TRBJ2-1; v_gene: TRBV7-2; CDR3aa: CASSLQGARNEQFF
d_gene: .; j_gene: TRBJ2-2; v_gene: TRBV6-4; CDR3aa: CASSPRGEYTGELFF
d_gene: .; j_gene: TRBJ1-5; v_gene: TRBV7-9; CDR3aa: CASSFNGNQPQHF
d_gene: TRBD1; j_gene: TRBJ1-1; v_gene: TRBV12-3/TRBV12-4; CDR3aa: CASSLGRGTEAFF
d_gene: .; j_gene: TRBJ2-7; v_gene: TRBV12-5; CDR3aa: CASGLVLPGGSSYEQYF
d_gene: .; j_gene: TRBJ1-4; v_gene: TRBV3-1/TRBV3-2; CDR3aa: CASSHRGGKINEKLFF
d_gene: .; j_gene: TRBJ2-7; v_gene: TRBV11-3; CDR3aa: CASSLVGASEQYF
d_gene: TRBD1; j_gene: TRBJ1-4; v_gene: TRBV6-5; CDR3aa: CASSYSQGAVNEKLFF
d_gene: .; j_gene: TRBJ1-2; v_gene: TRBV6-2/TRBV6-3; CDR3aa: CASSRTDHAISYTF
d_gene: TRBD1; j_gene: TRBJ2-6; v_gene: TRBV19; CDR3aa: CASNDRGSGANVLTF
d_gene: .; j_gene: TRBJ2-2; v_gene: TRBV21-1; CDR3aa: CASSKSDSGRGSTGELFF
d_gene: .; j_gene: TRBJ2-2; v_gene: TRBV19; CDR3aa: CASAPARGGELFF
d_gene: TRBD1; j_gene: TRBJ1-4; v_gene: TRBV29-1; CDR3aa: CSALGQASFNEKLFF
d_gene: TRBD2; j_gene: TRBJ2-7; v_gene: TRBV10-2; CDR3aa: CASRTSSAYEQYF
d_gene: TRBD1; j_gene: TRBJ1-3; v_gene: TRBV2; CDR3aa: CASSEFRDRGGNTIYF
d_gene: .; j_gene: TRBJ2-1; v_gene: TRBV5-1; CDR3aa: CASSPRVISQGGNEQFF
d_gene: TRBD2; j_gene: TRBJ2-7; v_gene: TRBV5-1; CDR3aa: CARSWPGGRGDEQYF
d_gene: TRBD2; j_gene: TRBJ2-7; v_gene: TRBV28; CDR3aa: CASSLGLAGTYEQYF
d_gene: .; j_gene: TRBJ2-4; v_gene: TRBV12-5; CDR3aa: CASGLVPGDLGKNIQYF
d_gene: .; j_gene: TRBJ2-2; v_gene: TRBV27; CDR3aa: CASSPLEGLNTGELFF
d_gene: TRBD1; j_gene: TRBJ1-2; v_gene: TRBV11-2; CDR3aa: CASSISSGQGHTF
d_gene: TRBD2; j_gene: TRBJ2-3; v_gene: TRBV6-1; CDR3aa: CASSVAGTSGGYTQYF
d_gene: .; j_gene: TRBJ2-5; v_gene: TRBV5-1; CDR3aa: CASSYLGLKETQYF
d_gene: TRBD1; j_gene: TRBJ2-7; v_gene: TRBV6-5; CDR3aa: CASSYGDRGDEQYF
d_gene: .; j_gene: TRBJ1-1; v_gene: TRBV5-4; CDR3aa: CASYPFDRRGLSPEAFF
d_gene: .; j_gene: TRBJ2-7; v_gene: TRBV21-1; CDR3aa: CASSKKNSPSSYEQYF
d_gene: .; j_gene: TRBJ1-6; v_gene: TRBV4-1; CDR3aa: CASNAGSDNSPLHF
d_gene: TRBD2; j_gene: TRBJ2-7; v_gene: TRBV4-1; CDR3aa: CASSQVGASGSYEQYF
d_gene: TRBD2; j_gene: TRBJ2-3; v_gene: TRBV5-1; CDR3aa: CASSLGLADNPDTQYF
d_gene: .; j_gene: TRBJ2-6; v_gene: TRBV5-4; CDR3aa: CASANSSGANVLTF
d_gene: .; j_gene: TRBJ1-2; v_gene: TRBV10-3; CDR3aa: CAISAPRVSFYGYTF
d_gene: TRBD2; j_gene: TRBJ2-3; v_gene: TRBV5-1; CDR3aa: CASSPAGGGNTQYF
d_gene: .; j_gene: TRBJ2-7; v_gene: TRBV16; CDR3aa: CASSPQQVEQYF
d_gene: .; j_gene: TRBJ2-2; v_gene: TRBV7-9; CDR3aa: CASSLRALLSGELFF
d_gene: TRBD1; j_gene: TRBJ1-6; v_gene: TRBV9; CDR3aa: CASSGGPGQGASPLHF